The clone carrying this T cell receptor (beta chain) was observed a single time. No antigen is known for it. From germline, CDR1 is SGHTA and CDR2 FQGTGA. The junction had 7 bases not matched to a gene; V was cut back by 5 bases and J by 5 bases. The CDR3 is 14 residues long. PCR primers comprised 60 Vbeta and 13 Jbeta primers. Method: immunoSEQ multiplex PCR; TCRdb's copy keeps in-frame clones and lacks some. The data show about 110,000 clones, 76% seen once. The source of the sample is a study of cytomegalovirus exposure and HLA in healthy donors. Study-level results: HLA restriction was apparent for most CMV-associated TCR beta chains in a later analysis.

Input material: PBMCs. The chain joins TRBV7-3 to TRBJ2-5; 8 bases match TRBD2. This TCR was recovered from a woman between 50 and 59 years old in good health and CMV-seropositive. The CDR3 DNA reads as TGTGCCAGCAGCCCCCGGGGGGGGGTCGAGACCCAGTACTTC. Translated: CASSPRGGVETQYF.